This TCR beta chain comes out of a study of Tregs in tolerant kidney transplant recipients. Overall study results and limits: No direct test of biological reproducibility was done here. Few patients were studied, so findings need validation in larger groups. Antigen-driven expansion was suggested because donor-specific Tregs expanded more than all Tregs in tolerant patients.

Mixed chimerism was transient after nonmyeloablative marrow transplants from related graft donors. CD4+CD25+CD127- Tregs, CD4+CD25- non-Tregs, CD4 and CD8 cells were sorted. Germline lookup yields CDR1 SGHVS and CDR2 FQNEAQ. CDR3 length: 16 amino acids. V was clipped by 0 bases and J by 5 bases; unmatched bases: 6. On this clone itself: What it recognizes is unknown.

Clones were sequenced by immunoSEQ multiplex PCR, and TCRdb holds only the in-frame ones, with some missing. The sample has 50,000 to 65,000 clones; 70% to 90% are singletons. The sequencing here drew on CD4+ T cells from blood (PBMCs), taken 6 months after the transplant. The rearrangement joins TRBV7-8 to TRBJ2-5; 10 nucleotides align to TRBD2. This sequence was found in a human patient who received a combined kidney and bone marrow transplant. Some T cells may be supplied by the graft donor. In DNA form, the CDR3 reads TGTGCCAGCAGCTTAGCTAGCGGGGGGCTCCACGAGACCCAGTACTTC. It is translated as CASSLASGGLHETQYF.